Judged by abundance, the clone carrying this T cell receptor (beta chain) is large (0.1 to 1%). The CDR3 is 15 residues long. Germline CDR1 PRHDT, CDR2 FYEKMQ (reference sequence). V lost 5 bases to trimming and J lost 4 bases, with 17 bases between them. These data are taken from a study of tumour-infiltrating T cells in Burkitt lymphoma. The protocol was immunoSEQ multiplex PCR, while the TCRdb copy is restricted to in-frame clones and leaves out a portion. The sample includes approximately 1,200 clones, approximately 12% of them seen just once. Specimen: tumor tissue. The receptor was derived from a human donor with Burkitt lymphoma. The chain recombines TRBV13 with TRBJ2-5; maybe TRBD2 (6 bases). The CDR3 region has the DNA TGTGCCAGCAGCATACCAGGCGGGAACGGAGAGACCCAGTACTTC. Amino acids: CASSIPGGNGETQYF.